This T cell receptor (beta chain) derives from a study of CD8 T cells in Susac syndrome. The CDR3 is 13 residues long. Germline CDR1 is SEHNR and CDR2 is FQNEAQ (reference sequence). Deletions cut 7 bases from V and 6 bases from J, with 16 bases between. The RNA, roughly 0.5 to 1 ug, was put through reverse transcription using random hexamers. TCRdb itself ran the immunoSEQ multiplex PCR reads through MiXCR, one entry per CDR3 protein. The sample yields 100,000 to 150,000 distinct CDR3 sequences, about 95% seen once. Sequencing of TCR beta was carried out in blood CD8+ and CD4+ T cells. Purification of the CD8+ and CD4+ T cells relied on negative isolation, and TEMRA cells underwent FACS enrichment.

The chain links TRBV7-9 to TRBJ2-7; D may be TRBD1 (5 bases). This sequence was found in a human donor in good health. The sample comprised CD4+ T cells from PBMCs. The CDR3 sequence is CASTTQGKAEQYF. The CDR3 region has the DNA TGTGCCAGCACCACCCAGGGTAAGGCCGAGCAGTACTTC.